The 23 T cell receptor beta chains in this list originate from one sample, sequenced in a study of cytomegalovirus exposure and HLA in healthy donors. In the PCR, 60 Vbeta and 13 Jbeta primers were used. The method was immunoSEQ multiplex PCR; TCRdb's version includes in-frame clones alone and lacks a portion of them. This table holds approximately 180,000 clones, 70% to 80% found once. The sample comprised PBMCs. The receptors stem from a woman between 50 and 59 years old in good health and CMV-seronegative.

The V call is TRBV7-9, the J call TRBJ1-4, with TRBD1 identical over 7 bases. Losses at the gene ends were 3 bases for V and 4 bases for J; bases not matched to a gene: 5. The germline CDR1 and CDR2 sequences are SEHNR and FQNEAQ (reference sequence). The CDR3 has 15 amino acids. For the CDR3, the DNA is TGTGCCAGCAGCTTCAGACAGGGCGATAATGAAAAACTGTTTTTT. Its protein product is CASSFRQGDNEKLFF.

The genes are TRBV7-9 and TRBJ2-7, with TRBD1 as a possible D gene (6 bases). CDR1 is SEHNR and CDR2 is FQNEAQ in the germline V gene (reference sequence). There are 13 residues in the CDR3. V shed 2 bases and J shed 3 bases, with 8 bases lying between them. CDR3 protein: CASSLKGGYEQYF. CDR3 coding DNA: TGTGCCAGCAGCTTAAAAGGGGGCTACGAGCAGTACTTC.

This sequence joins TRBV2 and TRBJ2-5, with D hard to call. Germline CDR1 is SNHLY and CDR2 is FYNNEI. V was pared by 5 bases and J by 2 bases, with 18 bases between. This CDR3 has 16 residues. Here the CDR3 DNA reads TGTGCCAGCAGTCCTGTCGAGGTCCGCCGACAAGAGACCCAGTACTTC. It is translated as CASSPVEVRRQETQYF.

V and J are TRBV9 and TRBJ2-3; D gene uncertain. The CDR3 covers 18 residues. Trimming took 4 bases from V and 2 from J, leaving 23 bases between them. CDR1 is SGDLS, CDR2 YYNGEE, per germline. The chain's CDR3 is CASSPGFVAGSYTDTQYF. In nucleotides, the CDR3 is TGTGCCAGCAGCCCCGGGTTTGTCGCCGGCTCGTACACAGATACGCAGTATTTT.

This clone was seen a few times. J is TRBJ1-5 and V is TRBV5-1; the match to TRBD1 covers 9 bases. The CDR3 spans 14 residues. V was pared by 5 bases and J by 7 bases, with 7 bases of the junction left unmatched. Germline lookup yields CDR1 SGHRS and CDR2 YFSETQ. DNA for the CDR3: TGCGCCAGCAGTACAGGGGGCGAGGGCCAGCCCCAGCATTTT. Its translation: CASSTGGEGQPQHF.

The V call is TRBV6-5, the J call TRBJ1-1; 12 positions agree with TRBD1. After removal of 2 bases from V and 5 bases from J, the junction contained 6 bases not matched to a gene. CDR3 length: 16 residues. Germline CDR1 is MNHEY and CDR2 is SVGAGI. DNA for the CDR3: TGTGCCAGCAGTTACCTGGGACAGGGGGCGGTTACTGAAGCTTTCTTT. This encodes CASSYLGQGAVTEAFF.

The sample holds a few counts of this clone. The genes are TRBV5-5 and TRBJ2-7, with D possibly TRBD1 on 5 matching bases. The CDR3 loop spans 15 amino acids. Trimming left V 0 bases short and J 5 bases short, with 15 bases between. Germline V CDR1 and CDR2: SGHKS, YYEKEE (reference sequence). CDR3 bases: TGTGCCAGCAGCTTGGCAATAGGGATAGGGGACGAGCAGTACTTC. Its translation: CASSLAIGIGDEQYF. Looking up the rest from reference TRBV5-5 and TRBJ2-7 gives the full variable domain: DAGVTQSPTHLIKTRGQQVTLRCSPISGHKSVSWYQQVLGQGPQFIFQYYEKEERGRGNFPDRFSARQFPNYSSELNVNALLLGDSALYLCASSLAIGIGDEQYFGPGTRLTVT.

This chain joins TRBV4-3 and TRBJ2-5; TRBD1 is a possible D gene (6 bases). The J call may be incorrect, as the DNA end agrees better with TRBJ2-7. The germline gives CDR1 LGHNA, CDR2 YSLEER. The CDR3 length is 14 residues. CDR3 residues: CASSQDGNRDEQYF. In DNA, the CDR3 is TGCGCCAGCAGCCAAGATGGGAACAGGGACGAGCAGTACTTC.

The gene calls are TRBV4-3 and TRBJ1-6; 7 bases are a match to TRBD1. The CDR3 consists of 15 residues. J lost 4 bases, V lost 4 bases, and 4 bases had no gene match. CDR1 and CDR2 (germline): LGHNA, YSLEER. The CDR3 coding sequence is TGCGCCAGCAGCCCCCGACAGGGTTATAATTCACCCCTCCACTTT. Its protein product is CASSPRQGYNSPLHF.

The V and J genes are TRBV19 and TRBJ1-2, with D hard to call. Deletions cut 3 bases from V and 2 bases from J, with 13 bases between. The CDR3 is 15 amino acids. The germline CDR1 and CDR2 sequences are LNHDA and SQIVND (reference sequence). The CDR3 bases are TGTGCCAGTAGTATCCCTCAAGGAGGGAACTATGGCTACACCTTC. It specifies CASSIPQGGNYGYTF.

This clone was found a few times. The V call is TRBV9, the J call TRBJ2-3, with 9 bases aligning to TRBD2. The length of the CDR3 is 13 residues. Germline loops: CDR1 SGDLS, CDR2 YYNGEE. Trimming took 6 bases from V and 5 from J; bases not matched to a gene: 4. Here the CDR3 reads CASNLAGLDTQYF. The CDR3 coding sequence is TGTGCCAGCAACCTAGCGGGGTTAGATACGCAGTATTTT.

This rearrangement joins TRBV9 to TRBJ2-2, with unresolved D. The CDR3 length is 14 residues. Germline loops: CDR1 SGDLS, CDR2 YYNGEE. V was clipped by 1 base and J by 6 bases, with 10 bases between them. The CDR3 sequence is CASSVLAGAGELFF. The CDR3 DNA sequence: TGTGCCAGCAGCGTATTGGCAGGCGCCGGGGAGCTGTTTTTT.

The chain combines TRBV9 with TRBJ2-2, with 11 bases that match TRBD2. The junction had 5 bases not matched to a gene; V was cut back by 1 base and J by 0 bases. Germline assignment: CDR1 SGDLS and CDR2 YYNGEE. This CDR3 is 18 amino acids long. CDR3 sequence reads: CASSVQASGRTNTGELFF. In nucleotides, the CDR3 is TGTGCCAGCAGCGTACAGGCTAGCGGGAGGACGAACACCGGGGAGCTGTTTTTT.

This clone was recorded only once. The gene calls are TRBV18 and TRBJ1-5; a weak D match, TRBD1 (5 bases). Trimming removed 6 bases at V and 4 bases at J, with 10 bases between. There are 13 residues in the CDR3. The germline gives CDR1 KGHSH, CDR2 LQKENI. CDR3 DNA sequence: TGTGCCAGCTCCCAGGGAAGGAATCAGCCCCAGCATTTT. Amino acids: CASSQGRNQPQHF. Looking up the rest from reference TRBV18 and TRBJ1-5 gives the full variable domain: NAGVMQNPRHLVRRRGQEARLRCSPMKGHSHVYWYRQLPEEGLKFMVYLQKENIIDESGMPKERFSAEFPKEGPSILRIQQVVRGDSAAYFCASSQGRNQPQHFGDGTRLSIL.

The V call is TRBV5-5, the J call TRBJ2-7; 7 nucleotides align to TRBD1. This CDR3 has 15 amino acids. Trimming removed 2 bases from V and 2 bases from J; junction bases left unmatched: 7. Germline V gives CDR1 SGHKS, CDR2 YYEKEE (reference sequence). The CDR3 bases are TGTGCCAGCAGCTTTGACAGGGTAGAAACCTACGAGCAGTACTTC. Protein product: CASSFDRVETYEQYF.

This chain joins TRBV2 and TRBJ1-5; tentative D call: TRBD1 (5 bases). V dropped 1 base and J dropped 7 bases, with 14 bases sitting between them. This CDR3 has 15 amino acids. The germline CDR1 and CDR2 sequences are SNHLY and FYNNEI. For the CDR3, the DNA is TGTGCCAGCAGTGAAGGCAGGCGCGGGGACCAGCCCCAGCATTTT. This sequence encodes CASSEGRRGDQPQHF.

This chain connects TRBV5-1 to TRBJ2-1, with 13 bases matching TRBD2. J gave up 7 bases and V 0 bases, and 7 bases lay outside the gene matches. The length of the CDR3 is 17 residues. The germline V gene has CDR1 SGHRS and CDR2 YFSETQ. The CDR3 bases are TGCGCCAGCAGCTTGGATGGACTAGCGGGAGTCTGGAATGAGCAGTTCTTC. Amino acids: CASSLDGLAGVWNEQFF.

The table lists this clone with a count of one. The chain joins TRBV5-1 to TRBJ1-1, with 7 bases lining up with TRBD1. Germline CDR1 is SGHRS and CDR2 is YFSETQ. The CDR3 extends over 14 amino acids. V lost 0 bases, J lost 4 bases, and 3 bases stayed unmatched. Here the CDR3 reads CASSLATGVTEAFF. The CDR3 DNA is TGCGCCAGCAGCTTGGCTACAGGGGTCACTGAAGCTTTCTTT. Full variable domain (rest looked up from reference TRBV5-1 and TRBJ1-1): KAGVTQTPRYLIKTRGQQVTLSCSPISGHRSVSWYQQTPGQGLQFLFEYFSETQRNKGNFPGRFSGRQFSNSRSEMNVSTLELGDSALYLCASSLATGVTEAFFGQGTRLTVV.

The chain carries TRBV7-2 and TRBJ1-3; the D is unclear. Trimming cost V 4 bases and J 4 bases, with 8 bases left between them. Germline CDR1 is SGHTA and CDR2 is FQGNSA. The CDR3 loop spans 13 amino acids. The CDR3 DNA reads TGTGCCAGCAGCTCCCCCTTCGGAAACACCATATATTTT. Translating gives CASSSPFGNTIYF.

Only one count was recorded for this clone. This chain joins TRBV11-1 and TRBJ1-1, with TRBD1 matching over 7 bases. CDR3 size: 16 residues. Germline V CDR1 and CDR2: SGHAT, FQDESV (reference sequence). J was trimmed by 1 base and V by 5 bases; bases with no gene match: 10. The CDR3 bases are TGTGCCAGCAGCCTCGGGTCAGGGGGTCAGAACACTGAAGCTTTCTTT. Protein: CASSLGSGGQNTEAFF.

The rearrangement links TRBV28 to TRBJ2-2, with TRBD1 matching 9 bases. Trimming cost V 9 bases and J 3 bases; bases outside gene matches: 2. The CDR3 length is 13 residues. Germline CDR1 reads MDHEN; CDR2 reads SYDVKM. In DNA form, the CDR3 reads TGTGCCAGTGGACAGGGGTACACCGGGGAGCTGTTTTTT. This codes for CASGQGYTGELFF.

The chain carries TRBV7-2 and TRBJ2-7, with 7 positions matching TRBD1. The CDR3 is made up of 15 amino acids. With 0 bases clipped from V and 1 base from J, the junction kept 3 bases outside the gene matches. Germline CDR1 reads SGHTA; CDR2 reads FQGNSA. CDR3 in DNA: TGTGCCAGCAGCTTAGCCAGGGGGATTTCCTACGAGCAGTACTTC. Translated, it gives CASSLARGISYEQYF.

This clone has only a few counts. The V gene is TRBV7-9, the J gene TRBJ1-6, with a tentative D call TRBD1 (6 bases). The CDR3 is made up of 14 amino acids. Germline loops: CDR1 SEHNR, CDR2 FQNEAQ (reference sequence). The ends were cut back, 2 bases at V and 5 bases at J, with 7 bases in the middle. CDR3 in DNA: TGTGCCAGCAGCTTACAGGGGAATAATTCACCCCTCCACTTT. It specifies CASSLQGNNSPLHF. Based on the CDR3 plus reference TRBV7-9 and TRBJ1-6, the full variable domain is DTGVSQNPRHKITKRGQNVTFRCDPISEHNRLYWYRQTLGQGPEFLTYFQNEAQLEKSRLLSDRFSAERPKGSFSTLEIQRTEQGDSAMYLCASSLQGNNSPLHFGNGTRLTVT.